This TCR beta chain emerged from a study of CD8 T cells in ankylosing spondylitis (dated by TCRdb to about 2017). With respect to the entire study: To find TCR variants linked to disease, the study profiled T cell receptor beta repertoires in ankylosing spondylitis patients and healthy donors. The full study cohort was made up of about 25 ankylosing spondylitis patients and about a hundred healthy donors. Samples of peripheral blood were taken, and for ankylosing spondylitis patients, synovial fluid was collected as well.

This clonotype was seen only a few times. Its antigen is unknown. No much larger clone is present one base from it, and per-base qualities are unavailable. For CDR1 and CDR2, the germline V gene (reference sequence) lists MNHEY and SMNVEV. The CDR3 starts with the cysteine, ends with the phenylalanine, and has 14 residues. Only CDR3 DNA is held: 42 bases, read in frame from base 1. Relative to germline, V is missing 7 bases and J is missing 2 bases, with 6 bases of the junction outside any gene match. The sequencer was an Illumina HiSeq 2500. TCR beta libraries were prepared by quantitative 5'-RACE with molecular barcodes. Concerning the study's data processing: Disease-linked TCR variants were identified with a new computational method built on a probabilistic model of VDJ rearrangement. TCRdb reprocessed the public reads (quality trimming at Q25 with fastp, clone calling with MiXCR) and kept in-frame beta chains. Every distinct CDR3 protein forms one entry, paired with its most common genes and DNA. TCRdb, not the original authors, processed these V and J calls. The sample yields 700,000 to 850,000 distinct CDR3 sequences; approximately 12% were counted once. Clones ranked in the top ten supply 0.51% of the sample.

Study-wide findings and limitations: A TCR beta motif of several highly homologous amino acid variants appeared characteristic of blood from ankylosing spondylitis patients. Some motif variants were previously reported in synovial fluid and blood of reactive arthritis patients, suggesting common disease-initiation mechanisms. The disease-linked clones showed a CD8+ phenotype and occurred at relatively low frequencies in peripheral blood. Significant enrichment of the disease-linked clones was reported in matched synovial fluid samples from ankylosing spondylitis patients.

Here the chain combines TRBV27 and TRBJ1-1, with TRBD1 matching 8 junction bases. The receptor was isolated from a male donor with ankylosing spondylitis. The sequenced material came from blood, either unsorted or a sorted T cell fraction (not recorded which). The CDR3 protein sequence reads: CASNDGQGNTEAFF. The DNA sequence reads TGTGCCAGCAACGACGGACAGGGAAACACTGAAGCTTTCTTT.